This T cell receptor (beta chain) was obtained from a study of human T cells and chemical hapten exposure. As originally analysed: Per-sample TCR counts ranged from 23,224 to 690,600, median roughly 98,000. TCRdb re-called the RACE reads through MiXCR, storing one row per CDR3 protein. These V and J calls derive from TCRdb rather than the authors' analysis. The sample consists of over 300,000 distinct CDR3 sequences, about 5.1% of them appearing once. There are a few counts of this clonotype. The J segment lost 5 bases and the V segment lost 2 bases, leaving 6 bases of the junction unmatched. This CDR3 has 16 residues. CDR1 LNHNV and CDR2 YYDKDF come from the germline V gene (reference sequence). As for time point: pre-sensitization, week 0. As to treatment: therapeutic diphenylcyclopropenone sensitization with weekly scalp DPC. At every patch-test visit, blood was drawn before the patch test was applied.

This sequence was found in a woman between 45 and 65 years old with alopecia areata. Some clones in this sample may be carry-over from other donors' samples. This chain links TRBV15 with TRBJ2-2; TRBD1 matches 9 bases. Sequencing used whole blood, obtained in connection with sensitization to the hapten diphenylcyclopropenone (DPC). The CDR3 sequence: CATSRNRDRVTGELFF. Here the CDR3 DNA reads TGTGCCACCAGCAGAAACCGGGACAGGGTAACCGGGGAGCTGTTTTTT.